A single sample gave rise to the 17 T cell receptor beta chains below, sequenced in a study of blood T cell repertoires in COVID-19. This table comes from immunoSEQ multiplex PCR, and its TCRdb copy is limited to in-frame clones, with some not included. The sample lists around 250,000 clones; over 70% were seen once. Sequencing used peripheral blood. These receptors came from a human donor in a cohort sampled during active COVID-19.

The rearrangement joins TRBV5-6 to TRBJ1-1; D call uncertain. From germline, CDR1 is SGHDT and CDR2 YYEEEE. CDR3 size: 14 residues. Trimming removed 2 bases at V and 0 bases at J, with 8 bases between. This chain's CDR3 is CASSLTGMNTEAFF. The DNA for the CDR3 is TGTGCCAGCAGCTTAACGGGTATGAACACTGAAGCTTTCTTT.

This clone has just a few counts. The chain has TRBV19 and TRBJ2-5, with 10 bases matching TRBD2. Germline loops: CDR1 LNHDA, CDR2 SQIVND (reference sequence). The CDR3 is 16 amino acids. The V segment lost 4 bases and the J segment 2 bases; nucleotides outside the gene matches: 7. The CDR3 protein is CASSTRFSGRQETQYF. CDR3 nucleotides: TGTGCCAGTAGTACCCGGTTTAGCGGGAGGCAAGAGACCCAGTACTTC.

This chain links TRBV6-2 or TRBV6-3 with TRBJ1-1, with D uncertain. V lost 4 bases and J lost 1, with 16 bases in between. The V gene's germline CDR1 is MNHEY and CDR2 SVGEGT. This CDR3 has 16 residues. CDR3 sequence (DNA): TGTGCCAGCAGTTCCGCCGGGATGGGAAGGAACACTGAAGCTTTCTTT. Translation: CASSSAGMGRNTEAFF.

The chain joins TRBV2 to TRBJ1-5, with a tentative D call TRBD1 (6 bases). The CDR3 is 17 amino acids. Deletions cut 5 bases from V and 2 bases from J, with 19 bases between. Germline V lookup: CDR1 SNHLY, CDR2 FYNNEI. The DNA for the CDR3 is TGTGCCAGCAGTCACAGGAGACAGGTGTTAGGCAATCAGCCCCAGCATTTT. Protein: CASSHRRQVLGNQPQHF.

Only one count was recorded for this clone. The J gene is TRBJ2-3, the V gene TRBV5-4; TRBD2 matches at 10 bases. In germline, CDR1 is SGHNT, CDR2 YYREEE (reference sequence). The CDR3 has 15 amino acids. The V segment lost 1 base and the J segment 4 bases; nucleotides outside the gene matches: 3. The CDR3 is CASSLSGGAPDTQYF. The CDR3 DNA reads TGTGCCAGCAGCTTGAGCGGGGGGGCCCCAGATACGCAGTATTTT.

The chain links TRBV11-2 to TRBJ2-1, with D perhaps matching TRBD1 (6 bases). Trimming removed 5 bases from V and 5 bases from J, with 19 bases in between. The CDR3 has 16 residues. Looked up from germline, CDR1 is SGHAT and CDR2 is FQNNGV. The CDR3: CASSPPRTVTNNEQFF. In DNA form, the CDR3 reads TGTGCCAGCAGCCCCCCGAGGACAGTTACTAACAATGAGCAGTTCTTC.

The rearrangement uses TRBV3-1 (or the pseudogene TRBV3-2) and TRBJ1-6, with D maybe TRBD1 (6 bases). The V end was cut by 4 bases, the J end by 6 bases, with 13 bases between. This CDR3 contains 15 residues. CDR1 and CDR2 from the germline V gene are LGHDT and YNNKEL (reference sequence). In DNA, the CDR3 is TGTGCCAGCAGCCGTACGGACAGCCCTAATTCACCCCTCCACTTT. Translated, it gives CASSRTDSPNSPLHF.

The chain is built from TRBV2 and TRBJ2-5; TRBD2 matches 11 bases. Germline V gene sequence: CDR1 SNHLY, CDR2 FYNNEI. The V segment lost 3 bases and the J segment 5 bases; nucleotides outside the gene matches: 8. The CDR3 spans 16 residues. The CDR3 sequence is CASSDGWLAGGETQYF. The CDR3 DNA reads as TGTGCCAGCAGTGACGGTTGGCTAGCGGGGGGTGAGACCCAGTACTTC.

The chain is built from TRBV28 and TRBJ2-7; D is perhaps TRBD1 (6 bases). V was trimmed by 8 bases and J by 4 bases, leaving 9 bases between them. This CDR3 comprises 11 residues. Germline assignment: CDR1 MDHEN and CDR2 SYDVKM. The CDR3 is CASWQGYEQYF. CDR3 DNA sequence: TGTGCCAGCTGGCAGGGGTACGAGCAGTACTTC.

This chain connects TRBV6-5 to TRBJ1-2; no clear D. Germline lookup yields CDR1 MNHEY and CDR2 SVGAGI. The germline V and J ends were trimmed by 10 bases and 2 bases, with 14 bases remaining between them. CDR3 length equals 13 residues. The CDR3 DNA reads as TGTGCCACCAAAAAGGACTGGAACTATGGCTACACCTTC. Its translation is CATKKDWNYGYTF.

The chain has TRBV3-1 (or the pseudogene TRBV3-2) and TRBJ2-7; 10 nucleotides match TRBD1. The trim removed 1 base at V and 2 bases at J, leaving 8 bases unmatched. This CDR3 is built from 17 residues. Germline V gene sequence: CDR1 LGHDT, CDR2 YNNKEL (reference sequence). In DNA form, the CDR3 reads TGTGCCAGCAGCCAAGTTCTGACAGGGGGCGGACCCTACGAGCAGTACTTC. Its translation is CASSQVLTGGGPYEQYF.

The gene calls are TRBV3-1 (or the pseudogene TRBV3-2) and TRBJ2-7; TRBD1 matches at 7 bases. The CDR3 totals 14 residues. Germline V gene sequence: CDR1 LGHDT, CDR2 YNNKEL (reference sequence). Germline trimming cut 2 bases from V and 7 bases from J; bases unmatched to any gene: 8. CDR3 loop: CASSQRTGSSEQYF. Written as DNA, the CDR3 is TGTGCCAGCAGCCAACGGACAGGCTCGAGTGAGCAGTACTTC.

The table lists this clone with a few counts. The sample contains more than one DNA sequence encoding this CDR3. The chain recombines TRBV3-1 (or the pseudogene TRBV3-2) with TRBJ1-5; D not resolved. This CDR3 spans 13 amino acids. Germline V lookup: CDR1 LGHDT, CDR2 YNNKEL (reference sequence). The ends were cut back, 1 base at V and 4 bases at J, with 5 bases in the middle. DNA of the CDR3: TGTGCCAGCAGCCAAGGGGCGAATCAGCCCCAGCATTTT. It translates to CASSQGANQPQHF.

The chain carries TRBV6-5 and TRBJ2-5, with D possibly being TRBD2 (5 bases). CDR3 length: 13 residues. Trimming shortened V by 10 bases and J by 4 bases, and 16 bases separated the two germline ends. Germline assignment: CDR1 MNHEY and CDR2 SVGAGI. CDR3 nucleotide sequence: TGTGCCACCCAGACGGTGACTATAGAGACCCAGTACTTC. Translation: CATQTVTIETQYF.

V usage is TRBV2 and J usage is TRBJ2-1; 10 bases map to TRBD2. V lost 8 bases and J lost 5; bases outside the gene matches: 9. Germline V gene sequence: CDR1 SNHLY, CDR2 FYNNEI. This CDR3 has 15 amino acids. Here the CDR3 DNA reads TGTGCCAGCTCCTGGGAGCGGGGGGGAGACAATGAGCAGTTCTTC. Its protein is CASSWERGGDNEQFF.

In DNA, the CDR3 is TGTGCCAGCGGCTTTGGGCGATCCTATAATTCACCCCTCCACTTT. Protein product: CASGFGRSYNSPLHF. The genes are TRBV2 and TRBJ1-6; D not certain. The CDR3 covers 15 residues. Trimming removed 8 bases from V and 1 base from J, with 12 bases in between. CDR1 and CDR2 (germline): SNHLY, FYNNEI.

This chain links TRBV25-1 with TRBJ2-5, with 9 positions matching TRBD2. This CDR3 has 17 amino acids. Germline-derived CDR1 and CDR2 are MGHDK and SYGVNS. V lost 1 base and J lost 5; bases outside the gene matches: 11. The CDR3 DNA sequence: TGTGCCAGCAGTGAATTCAATCTAGCGGGACGAGGGGAGACCCAGTACTTC. This sequence encodes CASSEFNLAGRGETQYF.